The clone carrying this TCR beta chain occurred once. Its antigen is unknown. The V and J ends lost 5 bases and 9 bases respectively, with 14 bases between them. The CDR3 runs to 12 residues. CDR1 and CDR2 from the germline V gene are SGHAT and FQNNGV. This table comes from immunoSEQ multiplex PCR, and its TCRdb copy is limited to in-frame clones, with some not included. This table holds about 100,000 clones, about 93% found once. The sample is drawn from a study of T cell responses to AZD1222 COVID-19 vaccine. Notes on the study in general: It should be noted that donors were predominantly white British and more often female, and clonal diversity was possibly underestimated.

The clonotype comes from an adult in good health. The chain employs TRBV11-2 and TRBJ2-7; tentatively, D is TRBD2 (5 bases). Sample: peripheral blood, taken on day 0 of AZD1222 vaccination. The CDR3 DNA sequence: TGTGCCAGCAGCGGCCTGGGAAGCGGGCAGTACTTC. Translating gives CASSGLGSGQYF.